These T cell receptor beta chains were read from a single sample in a study of PD-1 blockade in mismatch repair-deficient tumors. The method was immunoSEQ multiplex PCR; TCRdb's version includes in-frame clones alone and lacks a portion of them. Among some 120,000 clones listed, about 85% were seen once. This specimen consisted of peripheral blood, obtained 44 weeks after starting pembrolizumab. The receptors here all came from an adult with mismatch repair-deficient cancer. Each CDR3 is given without its conserved first and last residue.

v_call	j_call	cdr3_aa
TRBV19	TRBJ2-7	ASSMAHEQY
TRBV15	TRBJ2-7	ATSSNEGYEQY
TRBV4-1	TRBJ2-7	ASSHVAGGPREQY
TRBV5-5	TRBJ2-7	ASSLVLAMSSTYEQY
TRBV5-1	TRBJ1-2	ASSFSGSANYGYT
TRBV27	TRBJ2-7	ASSSLGMRGSYEQY
TRBV29-1	TRBJ2-3	SVLLGTSGQAGTQY
TRBV11-3	TRBJ1-2	ASSFGGRGGQSYT
TRBV6-5	TRBJ2-7	ASSYLAGGPYEQY
TRBV11-2	TRBJ2-1	ASSFVGSYNEQF
TRBV7-9	TRBJ2-7	ASSLVDRARSEQY
TRBV19	TRBJ1-5	ASTTGTGDNQPQH
TRBV6-6	TRBJ2-2	ASRPGTGTTGELF
TRBV7-6	TRBJ1-1	ASSLDPTGGMTEAF
TRBV19	TRBJ1-2	ASSRDWDSNYGYT
TRBV5-1	TRBJ2-5	ASSPFPGTTETQY
TRBV12-5	TRBJ2-1	ASGFQRDEQF
TRBV11-3	TRBJ2-1	ASSPTRSNNEQF
TRBV19	TRBJ2-2	ASSMRGIIWELF
TRBV11-3	TRBJ1-1	ASSQLRDSEAF
TRBV19	TRBJ2-3	ASSMDFRSTDTQY
TRBV7-9	TRBJ2-7	ASSSRGGGASYEQY
TRBV28	TRBJ2-5	ASSPRDRWKQETQY
TRBV5-1	TRBJ2-7	ASSFKDFYEQY
TRBV5-5	TRBJ2-7	ASSFSGRGNYEQY
TRBV11-3	TRBJ1-1	ASSLRGANTEAF
TRBV10-2	TRBJ2-7	ASSLRGSGEQY
TRBV5-1	TRBJ2-7	ASSLDPGTSGSGSYEQY
TRBV4-3	TRBJ2-3	ASKGVAAGDTDTQY
TRBV12-5	TRBJ2-7	ASGLGATGTPRYEQY
TRBV10-3	TRBJ2-7	AIRGTGTTTSYEQY
TRBV5-1	TRBJ2-5	ASSLGTSGRTETQY
TRBV7-3	TRBJ2-2	ASSGGPLNTGELF
TRBV6-1	TRBJ2-3	ASSPSATDTQY
TRBV30	TRBJ1-2	AWSVRGAEGYT
TRBV18	TRBJ1-5	ASSRNDREGLQH
TRBV5-4	TRBJ2-5	ASSAIDRGRNEETQY
TRBV7-9	TRBJ2-7	ASSQGGYEQY
TRBV27	TRBJ1-2	ASSLSIGGRNGYT
TRBV7-2	TRBJ2-3	ASSSHLAVGTDTQY
TRBV4-1	TRBJ2-1	ASSQEQVRGYNEQF
TRBV19	TRBJ2-1	ASTTTGGEQF
TRBV9	TRBJ1-3	ASSVAGSSGNTIY
TRBV7-9	TRBJ2-1	ASSSGTAHNEQF
TRBV5-1	TRBJ1-2	ASSLTPGKDYGYT
TRBV4-3	TRBJ2-7	ASSQDRQGYEQY
TRBV30	TRBJ2-2	AWSRQETGELF
TRBV6-6	TRBJ2-7	ASSSGTGSNYEQY